Below, 25 T cell receptor beta chains from the same sample are listed, as sequenced in a study of long-term antiretroviral therapy in people with HIV (dated 2022 in TCRdb). The immunoSEQ hsTCRB v3.0 assay was used at survey level resolution for TRB variable region sequencing. TCRdb holds this immuneACCESS table with in-frame rearrangements only. Some clones are missing; in checked studies, unresolved V genes explain under half, and the rest has no known cause. For this sample there are about 22,000 clones; approximately 86% appear just once. Jointly, the top ten make up approximately 5% of the sample. The material was unsorted PBMCs, obtained 1.3 years after starting antiretroviral therapy. These receptors all stem from a man aged 55-75 years with HIV.

CDR3 residues: CATSRGGSWHGYTF. The CDR3 nucleotides are TGTGCCACCAGCAGAGGCGGAAGCTGGCATGGCTACACCTTC. The V call is TRBV15, the J call TRBJ1-2; D gene uncertain. The CDR3 consists of 14 residues. Per the germline V gene, CDR1 is LNHNV and CDR2 is YYDKDF (reference sequence). V dropped 1 base and J dropped 6 bases, with 12 bases sitting between them. Using reference TRBV15 and TRBJ1-2 for the parts outside the CDR3, the full variable domain is DAMVIQNPRYQVTQFGKPVTLSCSQTLNHNVMYWYQQKSSQAPKLLFHYYDKDFNNEADTPDNFQSRRPNTSFCFLDIRSPGLGDTAMYLCATSRGGSWHGYTFGSGTRLTVV.

This clone was seen a single time. The V call is TRBV7-9, the J call TRBJ1-2; D is possibly TRBD1 (6 bases). Per the germline V gene, CDR1 is SEHNR and CDR2 is FQNEAQ (reference sequence). With 6 bases removed from V and 3 bases from J, the gap between germline ends came to 11 bases. CDR3 length equals 13 residues. CDR3: CASSHRADYGYTF. The CDR3 region has the DNA TGTGCCAGCAGTCACAGGGCCGACTATGGCTACACCTTC.

The chain carries TRBV29-1 and TRBJ1-5, with D possibly TRBD1 on 5 matching bases. Germline V gene sequence: CDR1 SQVTM, CDR2 ANQGSEA. Trimming cost V 4 bases and J 5 bases, with 12 bases left between them. CDR3 length: 13 amino acids. The CDR3 sequence is CSVGGMGDQPQHF. In DNA, the CDR3 is TGCAGCGTTGGAGGGATGGGGGATCAGCCCCAGCATTTT.

The chain employs TRBV6-5 and TRBJ2-7; possible D gene TRBD1, 6 bases. This CDR3 has 15 amino acids. The germline gives CDR1 MNHEY, CDR2 SVGAGI. V was trimmed by 5 bases and J by 2 bases, leaving 16 bases between them. The CDR3 sequence: CASSPPAGVAYEQYF. CDR3 nucleotides: TGTGCCAGCAGTCCACCGGCAGGGGTAGCCTACGAGCAGTACTTC.

J is TRBJ1-5 and V is TRBV28; D possibly corresponds to TRBD1 (5 bases). Trimming shortened V by 6 bases and J by 1 base, and 16 bases separated the two germline ends. Germline values: CDR1 MDHEN, CDR2 SYDVKM. CDR3 length: 16 residues. The CDR3 here is CASSLYRDGSNQPQHF. In DNA, the CDR3 is TGTGCCAGCAGCCTTTACCGGGACGGAAGCAATCAGCCCCAGCATTTT.

This clone showed up just once. This rearrangement joins TRBV7-2 to TRBJ2-7; D not resolved. CDR3 length: 12 residues. V lost 4 bases to trimming and J lost 7 bases, with 11 bases between them. Germline V lookup: CDR1 SGHTA, CDR2 FQGNSA. CDR3 DNA: TGTGCCAGCAGCTCCGGCGGTTGGGAGCAGTACTTC. Translation gives CASSSGGWEQYF. Full variable domain (remainder filled in from reference TRBV7-2 and TRBJ2-7): GAGVSQSPSNKVTEKGKDVELRCDPISGHTALYWYRQSLGQGLEFLIYFQGNSAPDKSGLPSDRFSAERTGGSVSTLTIQRTQQEDSAVYLCASSSGGWEQYFGPGTRLTVT.

The V gene is TRBV5-6, the J gene TRBJ1-3; D might be TRBD1 (5 bases). CDR1 and CDR2 (germline): SGHDT, YYEEEE. The CDR3 sequence is 15 residues long. Trimming pared 5 bases from V and 0 bases from J, leaving 12 bases between. The CDR3 DNA reads TGTGCCAGCAGAATGGGGGGTAGCTCTGGAAACACCATATATTTT. It codes for CASRMGGSSGNTIYF.

CDR3: CASSPDPGNTIYF. The CDR3 DNA sequence: TGTGCCAGCTCACCGGACCCTGGAAACACCATATATTTT. The chain carries TRBV18 and TRBJ1-3; D unresolved. Looked up from germline, CDR1 is KGHSH and CDR2 is LQKENI. Trimming removed 3 bases at V and 2 bases at J, with 5 bases between. The CDR3 has 13 amino acids.

The V and J genes are TRBV9 and TRBJ2-7; 12 nucleotides match TRBD1. The germline V gene encodes CDR1 SGDLS and CDR2 YYNGEE. This CDR3 contains 14 residues. The V segment lost 7 bases and the J segment 5 bases; nucleotides outside the gene matches: 7. The CDR3 reads CASGGTGGNNEQYF. The DNA for the CDR3 is TGTGCCAGCGGGGGGACAGGGGGCAACAACGAGCAGTACTTC.

V usage is TRBV5-1 and J usage is TRBJ2-5; D call uncertain. The germline CDR1 and CDR2 sequences are SGHRS and YFSETQ. The germline V and J ends were trimmed by 1 base and 2 bases, with 9 bases remaining between them. The CDR3 runs 14 residues. The CDR3 reads CASSLTGPQETQYF. The CDR3 DNA reads TGCGCCAGCAGCTTGACCGGGCCTCAAGAGACCCAGTACTTC.

The rearrangement joins TRBV19 to TRBJ2-3; a weak D match, TRBD1 (5 bases). The CDR3 extends over 12 amino acids. The germline gives CDR1 LNHDA, CDR2 SQIVND (reference sequence). Trimming shortened V by 6 bases and J by 6 bases, and 10 bases separated the two germline ends. The CDR3: CASSKSGDTQYF. CDR3 bases: TGTGCCAGTAGCAAATCAGGGGATACGCAGTATTTT.

The CDR3 DNA follows: TGTGCCAGCAGCTTAGGTCCCAGCCAAGAGACCCAGTACTTC. Protein product: CASSLGPSQETQYF. J is TRBJ2-5 and V is TRBV11-2; D unclear. Germline loops: CDR1 SGHAT, CDR2 FQNNGV. Between the trimmed V and J ends, which lost 1 base and 1 base, there was a span of 7 bases. The CDR3 consists of 14 residues.

This clone was counted a few times. This chain connects TRBV25-1 to TRBJ2-7; 9 nucleotides agree with TRBD1. CDR1 and CDR2 from the germline V gene are MGHDK and SYGVNS. This CDR3 has 12 residues. The V and J ends lost 7 bases and 5 bases, in that order; junction bases with no gene match: 3. CDR3 amino acids: CASNRGRDEQYF. CDR3 DNA sequence: TGTGCCAGCAACAGGGGGCGCGACGAGCAGTACTTC.

The chain links TRBV30 to TRBJ2-5, with D uncertain. The CDR3 contains 15 residues. The germline V gene has CDR1 GTSNPN and CDR2 SVGIG (reference sequence). V lost 2 bases and J lost 5, with 18 bases in between. CDR3 region: CAWSLYGSFGETQYF. CDR3 sequence (DNA): TGTGCCTGGAGTCTTTACGGGTCTTTCGGGGAGACCCAGTACTTC.

V gene TRBV14 combines with J gene TRBJ2-3, with 9 bases aligning to TRBD2. This CDR3 has 16 residues. With V trimmed by 1 base and J by 4 bases, 6 bases remained unmatched. CDR1 and CDR2 (germline): SGHDN, FVKESK. The CDR3 coding sequence is TGTGCCAGCAGCCAAGCGCTAGCGGGAAGGTCAGATACGCAGTATTTT. This encodes CASSQALAGRSDTQYF.

This chain connects TRBV12-1 to TRBJ2-2; no check of the table's D call, TRBD2, against the DNA was made. TRBV12-1 is deemed a pseudogene. This CDR3 is 18 amino acids long. CDR3 bases: TGTGCCAGCAGCTCTACCCAACTAGCGGGAGGTTGGACCGGGGAGCTGTTTTTT. Amino acid sequence: CASSSTQLAGGWTGELFF.

This rearrangement joins TRBV14 to TRBJ1-1; D is unclear. The CDR3 totals 10 residues. Germline V gene sequence: CDR1 SGHDN, CDR2 FVKESK. The CDR3 is CGTGNTEAFF. As DNA, the CDR3 is TGTGGGACGGGGAACACTGAAGCTTTCTTT.

The chain joins TRBV9 to TRBJ2-3; D tentatively reads TRBD1 or TRBD2 (5 bases each). CDR3 length equals 14 residues. Germline V gene data show CDR1 as SGDLS and CDR2 as YYNGEE. Between the trimmed V and J ends, which lost 0 bases and 4 bases, there was a span of 9 bases. CDR3 sequence (DNA): TGTGCCAGCAGCGTAGTAGGGGAGTCAGATACGCAGTATTTT. It codes for CASSVVGESDTQYF.

This clone was seen more than once but under ten times. CDR3 region: CASSLGTATNYGYTF. DNA of the CDR3: TGCGCCAGCAGCTTGGGGACAGCGACTAACTATGGCTACACCTTC. This rearrangement joins TRBV5-1 to TRBJ1-2; D might be TRBD1 (6 bases). This CDR3 has 15 amino acids. V lost 0 bases, J lost 0 bases, and 9 bases lay in between. Germline lookup yields CDR1 SGHRS and CDR2 YFSETQ.

The gene calls are TRBV5-1 and TRBJ2-7; 10 nucleotides agree with TRBD2. The CDR3 runs to 15 residues. Germline trimming cut 4 bases from V and 3 bases from J; bases unmatched to any gene: 7. Germline V gene data show CDR1 as SGHRS and CDR2 as YFSETQ. Here the CDR3 reads CASSMLAGVFYEQYF. For the CDR3, the DNA is TGCGCCAGCAGCATGCTAGCGGGGGTCTTCTACGAGCAGTACTTC.

The V call is TRBV5-4, the J call TRBJ2-1; possibly TRBD1 for D (7 bases). Trimming shortened V by 0 bases and J by 9 bases, and 22 bases separated the two germline ends. CDR3 size: 17 residues. Germline assignment: CDR1 SGHNT and CDR2 YYREEE (reference sequence). The CDR3 DNA follows: TGTGCCAGCAGCTTGGCCAAAGGCGGAGGGGGCGCGGGTGAGCAGTTCTTC. The encoded protein is CASSLAKGGGGAGEQFF.

The V gene is TRBV5-6, the J gene TRBJ2-3; 7 nucleotides line up with TRBD1. V lost 0 bases and J lost 6; bases outside the gene matches: 1. The V gene's germline CDR1 is SGHDT and CDR2 YYEEEE. The CDR3 totals 13 residues. The CDR3 DNA is TGTGCCAGCAGCTTGGGCAGGGGGGATACGCAGTATTTT. As protein: CASSLGRGDTQYF. Using reference TRBV5-6 and TRBJ2-3 for the parts outside the CDR3, the full variable domain is DAGVTQSPTHLIKTRGQQVTLRCSPKSGHDTVSWYQQALGQGPQFIFQYYEEEERQRGNFPDRFSGHQFPNYSSELNVNALLLGDSALYLCASSLGRGDTQYFGPGTRLTVL.

The genes are TRBV5-1 and TRBJ1-1, with D hard to call. The CDR3 consists of 14 residues. The V and J ends lost 0 bases and 1 base respectively, with 7 bases between them. In germline, CDR1 is SGHRS, CDR2 YFSETQ. This chain's CDR3 is CASSLAWQNTEAFF. CDR3 sequence (DNA): TGCGCCAGCAGCTTGGCTTGGCAGAACACTGAAGCTTTCTTT.

This clone has a single count. The chain recombines TRBV6-6 with TRBJ2-7; weak D call: TRBD1 (5 bases). Trimming took off 6 bases at V and 0 bases at J, with 9 bases between the two ends. CDR3 length: 13 residues. Germline CDR1 is MNHNY and CDR2 is SVGAGI (reference sequence). The CDR3 sequence is CASSHDSSYEQYF. The CDR3 bases are TGTGCCAGCAGCCACGACAGCTCCTACGAGCAGTACTTC.

The chain links TRBV11-1 to TRBJ2-7; TRBD1 matches 7 bases. Germline V lookup: CDR1 SGHAT, CDR2 FQDESV (reference sequence). CDR3 length: 15 amino acids. The junction had 12 bases not matched to a gene; V was cut back by 5 bases and J by 5 bases. The CDR3 DNA follows: TGTGCCAGCAGCCCAGGGGGTTGGATTGTCGACGAGCAGTACTTC. This sequence encodes CASSPGGWIVDEQYF.